The clone carrying this T cell receptor beta chain was counted between two and nine times. This record comes from a study of blood T cells in healthy people across ages. Trimming stripped 5 bases from V and 0 bases from J, with 8 bases between. The CDR3 extends over 15 amino acids. Germline lookup yields CDR1 MNHEY and CDR2 SVGEGT. With a J-beta primer mix and a sample-barcoded 5' primer, a second PCR ran about 6 to 11 cycles. One entry per CDR3 protein results from TCRdb running MiXCR on the 5' RACE reads. The sample consists of roughly 2 million distinct CDR3 sequences, 40% to 55% of them appearing once.

The TCR originated in a woman in her forties in good health. The sequenced material came from blood. The chain uses TRBV6-2 or TRBV6-3 and TRBJ1-6; D call uncertain. Written as DNA, the CDR3 is TGTGCCAGCAGTATCCGGCACTCCTATAATTCACCCCTCCACTTT. It encodes CASSIRHSYNSPLHF.